These 17 T cell receptor beta chains were all obtained from the same sample, sequenced in a study of T-cell reconstitution after alpha-beta-depleted transplantation in children. The authors prepared the TCRbeta library with unique molecular identifiers. TCRdb recomputed calls from the PCR reads with MiXCR, one row per CDR3 protein. Altogether roughly 500,000 distinct CDR3 sequences are present, 10% to 13% being singletons, with the ten largest covering around 2%. The material was PBMCs, obtained before TCRalphabeta/CD19-depleted stem cell transplant. These receptors were taken from a child aged 2 to 10 with inherited bone marrow failure, due to receive a stem cell transplant.

This clonotype occurred many times. This chain links TRBV5-5 with TRBJ2-3; D may be TRBD1 or TRBD2 (5 bases each). Trimming pared 2 bases from V and 6 bases from J, leaving 13 bases between. CDR3 size: 14 residues. Germline values: CDR1 SGHKS, CDR2 YYEKEE (reference sequence). CDR3 residues: CASSFGTGGDTQYF. The DNA of the CDR3 is TGTGCCAGCAGCTTCGGGACGGGCGGGGATACGCAGTATTTT.

In its sample, this clonotype was seen many times. The V and J genes are TRBV15 and TRBJ1-2; maybe TRBD1 (5 bases). V was shortened by 0 bases and J by 8 bases, with 13 bases between the two germline ends. Germline CDR1 reads LNHNV; CDR2 reads YYDKDF (reference sequence). The CDR3 loop spans 14 amino acids. The CDR3 DNA is TGTGCCACCAGCAGAGACAGGGATTGGAGAGGCTACACCTTC. It yields the protein CATSRDRDWRGYTF. Looking up the rest from reference TRBV15 and TRBJ1-2 gives the full variable domain: DAMVIQNPRYQVTQFGKPVTLSCSQTLNHNVMYWYQQKSSQAPKLLFHYYDKDFNNEADTPDNFQSRRPNTSFCFLDIRSPGLGDTAMYLCATSRDRDWRGYTFGSGTRLTVV.

Regarding this clonotype: This could be a read error, since a much larger clone is one nucleotide away. The chain joins TRBV15 to TRBJ2-1, with 9 bases matching TRBD1. The trim removed 5 bases at V and 10 bases at J, leaving 18 bases unmatched. Germline CDR1 reads LNHNV; CDR2 reads YYDKDF (reference sequence). The CDR3 length is 17 residues. The CDR3 region has the DNA TGTGCCACCAGCGGATTCACCGGGACAGGGACCTCCTACGAGCAGTTCTTC. Its protein is CATSGFTGTGTSYEQFF.

Only a few counts were recorded for this clonotype. V gene TRBV12-3 or TRBV12-4 combines with J gene TRBJ2-1, with D possibly TRBD2 on 6 matching bases. V was pared by 6 bases and J by 7 bases, with 13 bases between. The CDR3 is made up of 13 amino acids. CDR3 sequence: CASSPGGGNEQFF. The CDR3 DNA sequence: TGTGCCAGCAGCCCCGGGGGAGGAAATGAGCAGTTCTTC.

V and J are TRBV24-1 and TRBJ2-6; TRBD2 matches at 7 bases. V trimming: 3 bases; J trimming: 0 bases; junction bases outside the gene matches: 1. CDR1 and CDR2 (germline): KGHDR, SFDVKD. This CDR3 has 16 amino acids. This CDR3 reads CATSDGGSSGANVLTF. CDR3 bases: TGTGCCACCAGTGATGGCGGGAGCTCTGGGGCCAACGTCCTGACTTTC.

This clonotype appeared many times. The chain combines TRBV12-3 or TRBV12-4 with TRBJ1-1, with TRBD1 as a possible D gene (6 bases). The CDR3 is made up of 14 amino acids. The ends were cut back, 6 bases at V and 4 bases at J, with 15 bases in the middle. Written as DNA, the CDR3 is TGTGCCAGCAGGTCGACAGGAACGCGCACTGAAGCTTTCTTT. Translated, it gives CASRSTGTRTEAFF.

There are a few counts of this clonotype. J is TRBJ1-4 and V is TRBV25-1; 10 bases are shared with TRBD1. This CDR3 has 15 residues. Trimming took 1 base from V and 8 from J; bases not matched to a gene: 4. The germline V gene encodes CDR1 MGHDK and CDR2 SYGVNS. This chain's CDR3 is CASSEWGTGVEKLFF. CDR3 DNA: TGTGCCAGCAGTGAATGGGGGACAGGGGTCGAAAAACTGTTTTTT.

V gene TRBV7-2 combines with J gene TRBJ2-3; D perhaps matches TRBD1 (6 bases). The CDR3 loop spans 16 amino acids. In germline, CDR1 is SGHTA, CDR2 FQGNSA. The V and J ends lost 1 base and 6 bases respectively, with 17 bases between them. DNA of the CDR3: TGTGCCAGCAGCTTAGGGGGGCCAGTCGCGGTTGATACGCAGTATTTT. Translating it yields CASSLGGPVAVDTQYF.

This clonotype was seen only a few times. The chain joins TRBV27 to TRBJ2-7; possibly TRBD2 for D (5 bases). The CDR3 length is 13 residues. Germline V CDR1 and CDR2: MNHEY, SMNVEV (reference sequence). V lost 6 bases, J lost 12 bases, and 21 bases lay in between. CDR3 sequence reads: CASRATSRRLTYF. Written as DNA, the CDR3 is TGTGCCAGCAGGGCAACCAGTAGGAGGCTTACGTACTTC.

There are many counts of this clonotype. The chain recombines TRBV27 with TRBJ2-3; TRBD1 is a possible D gene (5 bases). The V end was cut by 3 bases, the J end by 4 bases, with 8 bases between. CDR1 is MNHEY, CDR2 SMNVEV, per germline (reference sequence). This CDR3 spans 13 amino acids. Written as DNA, the CDR3 is TGTGCCAGCAGTTTCGCAGGGTCAGATACGCAGTATTTT. Translation: CASSFAGSDTQYF.

The chain couples TRBV28 to TRBJ2-7, with a tentative D call TRBD2 (6 bases). V was clipped by 3 bases and J by 4 bases, with 16 bases between them. The CDR3 spans 15 residues. Germline values: CDR1 MDHEN, CDR2 SYDVKM. The CDR3 reads CASSFPRGKGYEQYF. For the CDR3, the DNA is TGTGCCAGCAGTTTCCCTCGCGGGAAGGGGTACGAGCAGTACTTC.

This clonotype has a count of ten or more. V usage is TRBV20-1 and J usage is TRBJ2-1, with a tentative D call TRBD2 (5 bases). The CDR3 consists of 13 residues. V was clipped by 3 bases and J by 9 bases, with 15 bases between them. The germline CDR1 and CDR2 sequences are DFQATT and SNEGSKA (reference sequence). CDR3 protein: CSASRPGSSEQFF. The CDR3 nucleotides read TGCAGTGCTAGTCGCCCGGGGAGCAGTGAGCAGTTCTTC.

This clonotype was observed many times. The chain recombines TRBV4-3 with TRBJ2-7; 13 positions agree with TRBD2. The germline V gene has CDR1 LGHNA and CDR2 YSLEER. The CDR3 extends over 15 amino acids. J lost 6 bases, V lost 1 base, and 3 bases had no gene match. The CDR3 reads CASSQGTSGSSEQYF. CDR3 DNA sequence: TGCGCCAGCAGCCAAGGGACTAGCGGGAGTTCCGAGCAGTACTTC.

This clonotype was seen ten or more times. The rearrangement links TRBV20-1 to TRBJ2-1; 13 bases align to TRBD2. V was pared by 1 base and J by 0 bases, with 6 bases of the junction left unmatched. The CDR3 runs to 18 residues. Germline values: CDR1 DFQATT, CDR2 SNEGSKA (reference sequence). CDR3 DNA sequence: TGCAGTGCTAGAGTCCAGACTAGCGGGGGGAGCTCCTACAATGAGCAGTTCTTC. It yields the protein CSARVQTSGGSSYNEQFF.

This clonotype showed up many times. The chain is built from TRBV20-1 and TRBJ2-5, with D hard to call. V gave up 3 bases and J gave up 2 bases, with 10 bases separating them. CDR1 DFQATT and CDR2 SNEGSKA come from the germline V gene (reference sequence). This CDR3 is built from 13 residues. The CDR3 nucleotides read TGCAGTGCTAGCGCAGCGCCACAAGAGACCCAGTACTTC. It yields the protein CSASAAPQETQYF.

This clonotype came up many times. The CDR3 protein is CASSGAGGGQETQYF. Here the CDR3 DNA reads TGTGCCAGCAGCGGAGCGGGAGGAGGGCAAGAGACCCAGTACTTC. The chain has TRBV5-6 and TRBJ2-5, with 9 nucleotides matching TRBD2. The J segment lost 2 bases and the V segment lost 4 bases, leaving 6 bases of the junction unmatched. CDR3 size: 15 residues. In germline, CDR1 is SGHDT, CDR2 YYEEEE.

This clonotype was observed many times. The chain uses TRBV29-1 and TRBJ2-1; possible D gene TRBD1, 6 bases. Germline V gene sequence: CDR1 SQVTM, CDR2 ANQGSEA. Trimming removed 7 bases from V and 0 bases from J, with 10 bases in between. CDR3 length equals 13 residues. The CDR3 loop reads CSAWTASYNEQFF. The CDR3 nucleotides read TGCAGCGCTTGGACAGCCTCCTACAATGAGCAGTTCTTC.